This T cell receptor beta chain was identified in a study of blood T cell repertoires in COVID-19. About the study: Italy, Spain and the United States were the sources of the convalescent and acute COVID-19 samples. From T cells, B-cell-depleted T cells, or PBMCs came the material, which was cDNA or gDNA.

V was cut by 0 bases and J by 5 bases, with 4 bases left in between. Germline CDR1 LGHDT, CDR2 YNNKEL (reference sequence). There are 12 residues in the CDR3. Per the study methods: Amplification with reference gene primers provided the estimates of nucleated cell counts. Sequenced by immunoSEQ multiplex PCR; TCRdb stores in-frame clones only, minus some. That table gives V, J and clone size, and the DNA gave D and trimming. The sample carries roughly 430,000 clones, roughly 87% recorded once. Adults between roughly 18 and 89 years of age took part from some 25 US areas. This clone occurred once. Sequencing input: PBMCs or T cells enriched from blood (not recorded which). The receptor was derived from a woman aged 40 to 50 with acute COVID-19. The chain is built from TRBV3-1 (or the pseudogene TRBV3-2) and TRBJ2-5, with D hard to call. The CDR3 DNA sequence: TGTGCCAGCAGCCAAGAACGGGAGACCCAGTACTTC. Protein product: CASSQERETQYF.